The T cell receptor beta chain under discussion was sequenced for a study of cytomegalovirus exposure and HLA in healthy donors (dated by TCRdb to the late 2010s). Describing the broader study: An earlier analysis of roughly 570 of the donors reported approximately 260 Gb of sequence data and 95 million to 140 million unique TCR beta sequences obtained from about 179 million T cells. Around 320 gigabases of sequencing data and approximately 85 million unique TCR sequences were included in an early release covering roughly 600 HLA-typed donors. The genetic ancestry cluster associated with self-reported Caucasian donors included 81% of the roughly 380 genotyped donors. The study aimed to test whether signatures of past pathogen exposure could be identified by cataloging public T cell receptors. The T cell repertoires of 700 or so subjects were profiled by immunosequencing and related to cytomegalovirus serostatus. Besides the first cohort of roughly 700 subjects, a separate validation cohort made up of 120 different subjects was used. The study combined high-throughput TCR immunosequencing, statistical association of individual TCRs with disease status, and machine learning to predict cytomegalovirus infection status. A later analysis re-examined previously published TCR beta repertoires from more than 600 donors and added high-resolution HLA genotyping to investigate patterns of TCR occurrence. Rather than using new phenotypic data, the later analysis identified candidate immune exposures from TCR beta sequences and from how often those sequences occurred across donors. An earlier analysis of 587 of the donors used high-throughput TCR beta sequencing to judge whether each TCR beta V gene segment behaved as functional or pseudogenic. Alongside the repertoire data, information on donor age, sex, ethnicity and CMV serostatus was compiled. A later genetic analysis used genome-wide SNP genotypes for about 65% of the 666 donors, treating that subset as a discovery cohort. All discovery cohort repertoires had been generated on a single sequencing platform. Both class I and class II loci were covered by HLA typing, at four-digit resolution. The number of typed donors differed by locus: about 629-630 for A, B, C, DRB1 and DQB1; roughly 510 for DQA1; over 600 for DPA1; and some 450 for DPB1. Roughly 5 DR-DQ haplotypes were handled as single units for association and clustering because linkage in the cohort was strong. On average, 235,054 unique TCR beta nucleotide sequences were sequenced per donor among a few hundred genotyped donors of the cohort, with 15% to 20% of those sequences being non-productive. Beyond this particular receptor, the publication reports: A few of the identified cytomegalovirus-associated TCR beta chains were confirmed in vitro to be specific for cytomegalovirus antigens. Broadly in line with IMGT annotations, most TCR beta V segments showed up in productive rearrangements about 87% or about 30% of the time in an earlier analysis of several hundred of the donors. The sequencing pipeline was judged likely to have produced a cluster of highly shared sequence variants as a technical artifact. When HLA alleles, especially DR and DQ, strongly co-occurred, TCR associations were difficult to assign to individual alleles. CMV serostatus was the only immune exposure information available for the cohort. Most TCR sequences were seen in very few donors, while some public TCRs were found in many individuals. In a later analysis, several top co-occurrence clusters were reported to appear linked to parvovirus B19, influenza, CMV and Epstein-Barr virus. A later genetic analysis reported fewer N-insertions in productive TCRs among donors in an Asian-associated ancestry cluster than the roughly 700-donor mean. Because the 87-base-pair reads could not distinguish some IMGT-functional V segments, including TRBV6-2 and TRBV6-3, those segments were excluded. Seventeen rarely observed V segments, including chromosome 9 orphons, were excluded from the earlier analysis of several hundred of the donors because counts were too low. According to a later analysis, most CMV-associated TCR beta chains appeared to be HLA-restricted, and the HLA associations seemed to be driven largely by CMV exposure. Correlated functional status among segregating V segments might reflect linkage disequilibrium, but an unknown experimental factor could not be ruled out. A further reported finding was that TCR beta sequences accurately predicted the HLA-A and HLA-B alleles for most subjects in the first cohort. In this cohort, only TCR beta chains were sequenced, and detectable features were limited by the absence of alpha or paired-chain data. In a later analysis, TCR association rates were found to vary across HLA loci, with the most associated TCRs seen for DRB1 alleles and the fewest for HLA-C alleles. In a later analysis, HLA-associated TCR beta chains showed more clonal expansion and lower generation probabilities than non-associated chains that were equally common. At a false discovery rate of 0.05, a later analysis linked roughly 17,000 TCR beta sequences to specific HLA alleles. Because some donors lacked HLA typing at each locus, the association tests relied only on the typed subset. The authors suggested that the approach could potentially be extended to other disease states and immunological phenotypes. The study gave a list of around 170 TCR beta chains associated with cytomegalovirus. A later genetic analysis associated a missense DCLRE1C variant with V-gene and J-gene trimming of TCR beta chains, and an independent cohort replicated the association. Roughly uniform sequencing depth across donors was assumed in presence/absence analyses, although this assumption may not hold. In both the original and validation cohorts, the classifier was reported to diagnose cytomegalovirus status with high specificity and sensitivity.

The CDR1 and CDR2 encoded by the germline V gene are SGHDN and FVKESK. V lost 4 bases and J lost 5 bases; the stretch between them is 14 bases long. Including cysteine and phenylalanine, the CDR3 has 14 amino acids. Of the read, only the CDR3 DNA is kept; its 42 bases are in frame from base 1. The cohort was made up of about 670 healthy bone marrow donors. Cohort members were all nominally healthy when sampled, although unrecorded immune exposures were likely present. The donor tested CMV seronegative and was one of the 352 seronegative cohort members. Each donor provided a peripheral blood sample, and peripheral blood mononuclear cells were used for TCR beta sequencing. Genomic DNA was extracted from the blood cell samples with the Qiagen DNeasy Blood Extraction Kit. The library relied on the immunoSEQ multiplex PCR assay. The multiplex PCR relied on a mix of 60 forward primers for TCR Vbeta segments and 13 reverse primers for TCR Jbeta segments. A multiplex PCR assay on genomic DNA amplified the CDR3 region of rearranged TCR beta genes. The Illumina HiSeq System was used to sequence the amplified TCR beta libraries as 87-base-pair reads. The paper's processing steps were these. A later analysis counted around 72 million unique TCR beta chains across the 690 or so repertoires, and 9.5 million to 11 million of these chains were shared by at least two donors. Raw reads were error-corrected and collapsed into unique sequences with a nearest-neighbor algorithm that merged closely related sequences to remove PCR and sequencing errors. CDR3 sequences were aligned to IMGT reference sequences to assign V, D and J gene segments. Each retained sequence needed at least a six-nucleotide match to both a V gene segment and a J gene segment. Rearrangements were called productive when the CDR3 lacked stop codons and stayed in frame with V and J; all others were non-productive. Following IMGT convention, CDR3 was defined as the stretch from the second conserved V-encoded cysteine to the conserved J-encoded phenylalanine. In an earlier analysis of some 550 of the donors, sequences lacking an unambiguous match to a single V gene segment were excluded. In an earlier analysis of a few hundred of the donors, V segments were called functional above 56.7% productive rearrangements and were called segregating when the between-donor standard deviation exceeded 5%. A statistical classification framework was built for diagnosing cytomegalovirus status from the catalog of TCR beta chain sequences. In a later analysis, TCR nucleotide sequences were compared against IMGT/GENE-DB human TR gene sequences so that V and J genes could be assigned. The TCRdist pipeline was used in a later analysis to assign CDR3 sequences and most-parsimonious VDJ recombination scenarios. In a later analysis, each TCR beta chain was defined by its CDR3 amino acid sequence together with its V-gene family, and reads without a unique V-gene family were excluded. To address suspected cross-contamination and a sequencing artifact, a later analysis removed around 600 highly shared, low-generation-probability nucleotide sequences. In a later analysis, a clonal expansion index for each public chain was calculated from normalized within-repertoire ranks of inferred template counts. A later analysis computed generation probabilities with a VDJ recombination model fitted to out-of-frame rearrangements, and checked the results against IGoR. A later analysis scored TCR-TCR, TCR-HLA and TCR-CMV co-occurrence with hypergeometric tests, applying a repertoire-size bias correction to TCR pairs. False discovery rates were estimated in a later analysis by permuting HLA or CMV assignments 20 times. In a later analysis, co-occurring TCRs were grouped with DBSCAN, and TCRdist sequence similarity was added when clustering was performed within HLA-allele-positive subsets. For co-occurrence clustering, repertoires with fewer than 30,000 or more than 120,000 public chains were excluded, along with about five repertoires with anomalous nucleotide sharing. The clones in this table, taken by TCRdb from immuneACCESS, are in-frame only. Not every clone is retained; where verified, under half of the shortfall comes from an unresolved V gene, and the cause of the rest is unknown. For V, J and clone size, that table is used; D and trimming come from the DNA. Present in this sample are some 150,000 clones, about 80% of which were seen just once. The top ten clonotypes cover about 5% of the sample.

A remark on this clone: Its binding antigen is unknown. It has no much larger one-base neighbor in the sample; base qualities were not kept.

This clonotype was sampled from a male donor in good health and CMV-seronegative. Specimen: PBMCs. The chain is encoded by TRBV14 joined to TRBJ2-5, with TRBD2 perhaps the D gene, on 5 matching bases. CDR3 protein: CASSPPGPGETQYF. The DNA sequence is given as TGTGCCAGCAGCCCCCCAGGCCCGGGGGAGACCCAGTACTTC.